Described below is a single T cell receptor (beta chain) sequence and its context. The data were taken from a study of cytotoxic CD8 clonotypes in ibrutinib-treated CLL. There are 15 residues in the CDR3. Germline V gene lookup returns CDR1 SGHTS and CDR2 YDEGEE. Trimming cost V 4 bases and J 3 bases, with 16 bases left between them. Measured with immunoSEQ multiplex PCR; TCRdb has only the in-frame clones, and not every one. Among 140,000 to 150,000 clones listed, more than 75% were seen once. The chain has TRBV5-8 and TRBJ1-1; D might be TRBD1 (6 bases). The input for sequencing was PBMCs, taken after 24 months of ibrutinib treatment. The receptor comes from a human donor with chronic lymphocytic leukemia. CDR3 region: CASSPTGGRDTEAFF. CDR3 DNA: TGTGCCAGCAGCCCAACGGGGGGCAGGGACACTGAAGCTTTCTTT.